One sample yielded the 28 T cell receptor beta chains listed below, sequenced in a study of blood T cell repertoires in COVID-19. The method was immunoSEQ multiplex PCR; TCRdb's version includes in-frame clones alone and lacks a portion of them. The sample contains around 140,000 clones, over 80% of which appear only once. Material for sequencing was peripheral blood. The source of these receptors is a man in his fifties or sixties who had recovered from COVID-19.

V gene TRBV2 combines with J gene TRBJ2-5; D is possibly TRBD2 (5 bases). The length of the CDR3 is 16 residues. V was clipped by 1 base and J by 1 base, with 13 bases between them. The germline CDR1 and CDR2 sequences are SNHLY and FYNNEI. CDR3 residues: CASSEEGEKSQETQYF. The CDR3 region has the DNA TGTGCCAGCAGTGAAGAGGGAGAGAAATCCCAAGAGACCCAGTACTTC.

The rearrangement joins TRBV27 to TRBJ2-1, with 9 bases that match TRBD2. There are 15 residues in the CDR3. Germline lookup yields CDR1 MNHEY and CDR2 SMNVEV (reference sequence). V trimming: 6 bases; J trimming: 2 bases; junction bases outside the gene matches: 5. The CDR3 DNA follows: TGTGCCAGCAGCCTAGCGGGGTGGGCCTACAATGAGCAGTTCTTC. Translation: CASSLAGWAYNEQFF.

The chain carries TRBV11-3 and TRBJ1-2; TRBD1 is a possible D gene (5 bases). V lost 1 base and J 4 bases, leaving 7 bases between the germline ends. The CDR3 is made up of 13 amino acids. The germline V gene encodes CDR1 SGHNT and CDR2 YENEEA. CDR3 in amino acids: CASSLGQSYGYTF. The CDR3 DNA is TGTGCCAGCAGCTTAGGACAGAGCTATGGCTACACCTTC.

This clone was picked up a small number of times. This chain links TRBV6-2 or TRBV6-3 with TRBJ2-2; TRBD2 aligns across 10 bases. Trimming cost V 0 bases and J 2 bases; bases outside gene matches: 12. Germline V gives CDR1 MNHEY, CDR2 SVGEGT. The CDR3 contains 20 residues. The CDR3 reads CASSYSLSWTSGYNTGELFF. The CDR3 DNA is TGTGCCAGCAGTTACTCTCTCTCTTGGACTAGCGGATACAACACCGGGGAGCTGTTTTTT.

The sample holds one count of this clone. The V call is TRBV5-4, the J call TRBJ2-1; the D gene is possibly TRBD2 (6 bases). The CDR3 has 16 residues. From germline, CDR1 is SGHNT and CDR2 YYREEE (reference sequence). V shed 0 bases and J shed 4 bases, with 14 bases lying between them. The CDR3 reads CASSLGGWGVYNEQFF. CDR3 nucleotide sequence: TGTGCCAGCAGCTTGGGAGGGTGGGGGGTATACAATGAGCAGTTCTTC.

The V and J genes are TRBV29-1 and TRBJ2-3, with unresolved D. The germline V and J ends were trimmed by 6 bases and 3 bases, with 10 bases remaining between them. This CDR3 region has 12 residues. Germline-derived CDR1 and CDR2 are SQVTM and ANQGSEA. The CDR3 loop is CSVEPGTDTQYF. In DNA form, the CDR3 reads TGCAGCGTCGAGCCCGGTACAGATACGCAGTATTTT.

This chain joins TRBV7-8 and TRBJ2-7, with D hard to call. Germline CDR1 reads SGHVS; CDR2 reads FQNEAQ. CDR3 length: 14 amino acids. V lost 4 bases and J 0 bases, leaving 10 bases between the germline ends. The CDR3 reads CASSWAGVSYEQYF. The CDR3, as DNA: TGTGCCAGCAGCTGGGCAGGCGTCTCCTACGAGCAGTACTTC.

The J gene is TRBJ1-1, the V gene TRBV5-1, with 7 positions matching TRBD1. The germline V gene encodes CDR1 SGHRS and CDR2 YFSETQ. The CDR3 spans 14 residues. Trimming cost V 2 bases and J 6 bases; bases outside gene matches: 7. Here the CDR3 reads CASSLEGTAPEAFF. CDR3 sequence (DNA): TGCGCCAGCAGCTTAGAAGGGACAGCCCCTGAAGCTTTCTTT.

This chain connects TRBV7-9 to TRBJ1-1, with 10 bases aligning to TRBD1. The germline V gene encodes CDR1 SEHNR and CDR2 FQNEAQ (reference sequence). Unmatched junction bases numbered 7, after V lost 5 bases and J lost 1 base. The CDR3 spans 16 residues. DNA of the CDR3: TGTGCCAGCAGCAAGACAGGGGGCGCGAGGAACACTGAAGCTTTCTTT. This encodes CASSKTGGARNTEAFF.

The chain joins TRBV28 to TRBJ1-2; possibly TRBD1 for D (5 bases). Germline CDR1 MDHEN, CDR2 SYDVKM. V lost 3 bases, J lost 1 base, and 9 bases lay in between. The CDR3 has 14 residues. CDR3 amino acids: CASSFPGNNYGYTF. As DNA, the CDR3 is TGTGCCAGCAGTTTTCCAGGGAATAACTATGGCTACACCTTC.

The CDR3 coding sequence is TGTGCCAGCAGTTTCGTTCAGGGAAATTCACCCCTCCACTTT. Residues: CASSFVQGNSPLHF. V is TRBV27 and J is TRBJ1-6, with D possibly matching TRBD1 (5 bases). V was pared by 3 bases and J by 7 bases, with 10 bases between. The CDR3 loop spans 14 amino acids. The germline gives CDR1 MNHEY, CDR2 SMNVEV (reference sequence).

The CDR3 DNA follows: TGTGCCAGCATCCTAGGGAGGGGCGACCAAGCTTTCTTT. Translated: CASILGRGDQAFF. The chain has TRBV6-1 and TRBJ1-1; D may be TRBD1 (5 bases). CDR1 and CDR2 (germline): MNHNS, SASEGT. V lost 7 bases and J lost 9, with 18 bases in between. The CDR3 length is 13 residues.

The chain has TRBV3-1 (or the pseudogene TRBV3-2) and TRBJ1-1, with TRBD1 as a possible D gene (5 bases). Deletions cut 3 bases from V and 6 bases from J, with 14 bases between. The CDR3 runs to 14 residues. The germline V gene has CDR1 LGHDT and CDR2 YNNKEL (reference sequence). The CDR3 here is CASSHPGGWAEAFF. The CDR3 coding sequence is TGTGCCAGCAGCCACCCTGGGGGGTGGGCTGAAGCTTTCTTT.

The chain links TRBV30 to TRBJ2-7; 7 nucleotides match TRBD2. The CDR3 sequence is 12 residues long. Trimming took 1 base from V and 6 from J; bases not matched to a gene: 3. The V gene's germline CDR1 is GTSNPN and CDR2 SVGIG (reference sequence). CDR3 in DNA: TGTGCCTGGAGTGCCGGGGGGAGCGAGCAGTACTTC. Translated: CAWSAGGSEQYF.

CDR3 residues: CASSPNRGLNYGYTF. The CDR3 DNA is TGTGCCAGCAGCCCAAACAGGGGATTAAACTATGGCTACACCTTC. The chain combines TRBV4-2 with TRBJ1-2; TRBD1 agrees at 7 bases. Germline CDR1 LGHNA, CDR2 YNFKEQ. The CDR3 covers 15 residues. Losses at the gene ends were 4 bases for V and 2 bases for J; bases not matched to a gene: 7.

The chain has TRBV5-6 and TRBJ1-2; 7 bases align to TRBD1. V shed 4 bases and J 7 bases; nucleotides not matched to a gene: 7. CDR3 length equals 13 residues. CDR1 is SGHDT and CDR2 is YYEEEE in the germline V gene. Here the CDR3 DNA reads TGTGCCAGCAGCCCAGACAGGGTGGCTGGCTACACCTTC. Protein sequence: CASSPDRVAGYTF.

For the CDR3, the DNA is TGTGCCAGCAGCTTCGACCCCCGGGGAGGCTACACCTTC. Translation gives CASSFDPRGGYTF. The chain recombines TRBV5-5 with TRBJ1-2; D is uncertain. Germline V gene data show CDR1 as SGHKS and CDR2 as YYEKEE (reference sequence). This CDR3 has 13 residues. V lost 2 bases to trimming and J lost 8 bases, with 13 bases between them.

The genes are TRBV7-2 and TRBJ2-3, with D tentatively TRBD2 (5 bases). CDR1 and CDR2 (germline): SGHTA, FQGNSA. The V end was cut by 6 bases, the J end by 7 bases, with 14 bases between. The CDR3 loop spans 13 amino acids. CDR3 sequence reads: CASSRGLSNTQYF. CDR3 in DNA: TGTGCCAGCAGTCGCGGACTTTCGAATACGCAGTATTTT.

The CDR3 is CASSLARGQETQYF. The CDR3 DNA reads TGCGCCAGCAGCTTGGCACGGGGGCAAGAGACCCAGTACTTC. The chain couples TRBV5-1 to TRBJ2-5; TRBD2 might be the D (6 bases). The CDR3 totals 14 residues. The germline V gene encodes CDR1 SGHRS and CDR2 YFSETQ. The V and J ends lost 0 bases and 2 bases respectively, with 8 bases between them.

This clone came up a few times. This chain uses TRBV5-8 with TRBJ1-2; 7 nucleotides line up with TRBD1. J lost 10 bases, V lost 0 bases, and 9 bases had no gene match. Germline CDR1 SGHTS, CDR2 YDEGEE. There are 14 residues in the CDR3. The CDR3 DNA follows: TGTGCCAGCAGCTTGGGACAGGGACTTCTTGACTACACCTTC. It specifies CASSLGQGLLDYTF.

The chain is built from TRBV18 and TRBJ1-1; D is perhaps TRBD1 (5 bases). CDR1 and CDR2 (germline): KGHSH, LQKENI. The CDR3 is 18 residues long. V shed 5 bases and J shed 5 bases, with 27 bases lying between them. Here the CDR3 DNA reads TGTGCCAGCTCATTCTACAAGGCATCTACAGGTTATTTGACTGAAGCTTTCTTT. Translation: CASSFYKASTGYLTEAFF. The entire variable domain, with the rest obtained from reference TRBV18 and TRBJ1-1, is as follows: NAGVMQNPRHLVRRRGQEARLRCSPMKGHSHVYWYRQLPEEGLKFMVYLQKENIIDESGMPKERFSAEFPKEGPSILRIQQVVRGDSAAYFCASSFYKASTGYLTEAFFGQGTRLTVV.

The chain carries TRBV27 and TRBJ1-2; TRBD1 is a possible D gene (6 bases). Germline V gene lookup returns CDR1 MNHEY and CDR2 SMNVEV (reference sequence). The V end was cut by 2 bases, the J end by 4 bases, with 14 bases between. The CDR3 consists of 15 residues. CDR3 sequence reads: CASSLRDTPSYGYTF. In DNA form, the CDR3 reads TGTGCCAGCAGTTTACGGGACACCCCTAGCTATGGCTACACCTTC.

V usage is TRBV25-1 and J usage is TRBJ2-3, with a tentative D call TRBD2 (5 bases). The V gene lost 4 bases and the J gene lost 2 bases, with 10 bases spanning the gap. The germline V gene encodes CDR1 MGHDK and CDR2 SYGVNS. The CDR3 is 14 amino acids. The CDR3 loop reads CASSVGRNTDTQYF. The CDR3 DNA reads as TGTGCCAGCAGTGTTGGGAGAAACACAGATACGCAGTATTTT.

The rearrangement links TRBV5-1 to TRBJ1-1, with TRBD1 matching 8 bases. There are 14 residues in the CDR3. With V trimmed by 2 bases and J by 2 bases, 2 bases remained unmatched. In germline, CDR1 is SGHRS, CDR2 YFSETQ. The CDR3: CASSFGTGNTEAFF. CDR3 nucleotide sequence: TGCGCCAGCAGCTTCGGGACAGGAAACACTGAAGCTTTCTTT.

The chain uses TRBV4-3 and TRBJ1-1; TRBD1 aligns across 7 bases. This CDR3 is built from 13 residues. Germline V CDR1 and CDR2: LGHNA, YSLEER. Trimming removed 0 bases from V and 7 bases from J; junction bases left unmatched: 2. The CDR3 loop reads CASSQDTGVEAFF. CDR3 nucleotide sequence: TGCGCCAGCAGCCAAGATACAGGGGTTGAAGCTTTCTTT.

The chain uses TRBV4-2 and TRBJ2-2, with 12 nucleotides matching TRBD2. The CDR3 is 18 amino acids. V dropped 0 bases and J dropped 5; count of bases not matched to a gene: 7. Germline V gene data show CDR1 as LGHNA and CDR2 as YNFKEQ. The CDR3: CASSQDLAGGPRTGELFF. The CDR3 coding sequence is TGTGCCAGCAGCCAAGATCTAGCGGGGGGGCCAAGGACCGGGGAGCTGTTTTTT.

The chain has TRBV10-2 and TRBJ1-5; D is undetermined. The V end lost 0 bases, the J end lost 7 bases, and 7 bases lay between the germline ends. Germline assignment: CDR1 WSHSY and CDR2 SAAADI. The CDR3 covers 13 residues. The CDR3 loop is CASSESREQPQHF. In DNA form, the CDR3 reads TGCGCCAGCAGTGAGTCGCGGGAACAGCCCCAGCATTTT.

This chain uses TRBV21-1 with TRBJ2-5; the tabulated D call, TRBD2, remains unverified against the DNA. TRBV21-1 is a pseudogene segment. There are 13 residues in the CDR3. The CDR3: CAMDPSGLETQYF. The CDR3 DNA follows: TGTGCCATGGATCCTAGCGGTCTAGAGACCCAGTACTTC.